The 27 T cell receptor beta chains below come from one sample, sequenced in a study of T cell responses to AZD1222 COVID-19 vaccine. Repertoires were generated with immunoSEQ multiplex PCR, while TCRdb's copy carries only in-frame clones and drops some. The data contain over 90,000 clones, approximately 88% of them singletons. The starting material was peripheral blood, obtained on day 0 of AZD1222 vaccination. These receptors were collected from an adult in good health.

The chain carries TRBV16 and TRBJ2-7, with D perhaps TRBD2 (5 bases). CDR1 and CDR2 (germline): KGHSY, FQNENV. The CDR3 contains 15 residues. V dropped 4 bases and J dropped 0 bases, with 13 bases sitting between them. CDR3 region: CASSPGRLASYEQYF. The DNA of the CDR3 is TGTGCCAGCAGCCCCGGTCGCCTAGCCTCCTACGAGCAGTACTTC.

The chain uses TRBV7-2 and TRBJ2-7, with D possibly TRBD1 on 6 matching bases. The CDR3 has 13 amino acids. Germline CDR1 and CDR2: SGHTA and FQGNSA. Trimming left V 5 bases short and J 5 bases short, with 13 bases between. CDR3 sequence: CASSTGFVDEQYF. The CDR3 DNA is TGTGCCAGCAGCACAGGGTTCGTGGACGAGCAGTACTTC.

CDR3 in DNA: TGTGCCAGCAGTTCGGACAGGGGCGGACTGTTTTTT. Translated: CASSSDRGGLFF. The genes are TRBV27 and TRBJ1-4; 9 bases line up with TRBD1. Germline CDR1 MNHEY, CDR2 SMNVEV (reference sequence). After removal of 4 bases from V and 13 bases from J, the junction contained 4 bases not matched to a gene. This CDR3 is built from 12 residues. Combining the CDR3 with reference TRBV27 and TRBJ1-4 gives the whole variable domain EAQVTQNPRYLITVTGKKLTVTCSQNMNHEYMSWYRQDPGLGLRQIYYSMNVEVTDKGDVPEGYKVSRKEKRNFPLILESPSPNQTSLYFCASSSDRGGLFFGSGTQLSVL.

V and J are TRBV4-3 and TRBJ2-2; the match to TRBD1 covers 7 bases. Germline loops: CDR1 LGHNA, CDR2 YSLEER. The CDR3 runs to 16 residues. The trim removed 6 bases at V and 3 bases at J, leaving 10 bases unmatched. CDR3: CASRPTGRGYTGELFF. In DNA, the CDR3 is TGCGCCAGCAGACCGACAGGGAGAGGATACACCGGGGAGCTGTTTTTT.

The chain uses TRBV30 and TRBJ1-2; D gene unclear. This CDR3 comprises 12 residues. In germline, CDR1 is GTSNPN, CDR2 SVGIG (reference sequence). Trimming took 0 bases from V and 5 from J, leaving 7 bases between them. The CDR3 loop is CAWSVSAYGYTF. DNA for the CDR3: TGTGCCTGGAGTGTAAGCGCTTATGGCTACACCTTC.

This chain uses TRBV5-1 with TRBJ2-1, with 12 bases matching TRBD2. This CDR3 is built from 17 residues. J lost 4 bases, V lost 4 bases, and 9 bases had no gene match. Looked up from germline, CDR1 is SGHRS and CDR2 is YFSETQ. The CDR3 is CASSTRTSGGTYNEQFF. Here the CDR3 DNA reads TGCGCCAGCAGCACCCGCACTAGCGGGGGGACATACAATGAGCAGTTCTTC.

This clone was detected once. This sequence joins TRBV15 and TRBJ1-2, with D maybe TRBD1 (6 bases). V was clipped by 0 bases and J by 8 bases, with 16 bases between them. CDR1 is LNHNV, CDR2 YYDKDF, per germline (reference sequence). The CDR3 has 15 amino acids. The CDR3 reads CATSRDGGASRGYTF. CDR3 DNA: TGTGCCACCAGCAGAGATGGGGGGGCTAGTCGGGGCTACACCTTC.

The CDR3 DNA sequence: TGCAGCGTCAAGCCGGGCACAGATACGCAGTATTTT. It codes for CSVKPGTDTQYF. This chain joins TRBV29-1 and TRBJ2-3; D remains unclear. V shed 6 bases and J shed 1 base, with 8 bases lying between them. CDR3 length equals 12 residues. Germline V CDR1 and CDR2: SQVTM, ANQGSEA.

The chain employs TRBV5-1 and TRBJ1-2, with D possibly TRBD1 on 5 matching bases. Germline V lookup: CDR1 SGHRS, CDR2 YFSETQ. Between the trimmed V and J ends, which lost 5 bases and 5 bases, there was a span of 7 bases. The CDR3 loop spans 11 amino acids. CDR3 coding DNA: TGCGCCAGCAGACAGGAGTATGGCTACACCTTC. This encodes CASRQEYGYTF.

V and J are TRBV11-2 and TRBJ1-5, with D tentatively TRBD1 (5 bases). The CDR3 consists of 15 residues. The germline CDR1 and CDR2 sequences are SGHAT and FQNNGV. V was shortened by 0 bases and J by 1 base, with 7 bases between the two germline ends. CDR3 bases: TGTGCCAGCAGCTTAGATCCAGGGAGCAATCAGCCCCAGCATTTT. Encoded protein: CASSLDPGSNQPQHF.

The chain employs TRBV9 and TRBJ1-2; no firm D call. The CDR3 is 12 amino acids. V lost 3 bases and J 0 bases, leaving 3 bases between the germline ends. Germline V gene sequence: CDR1 SGDLS, CDR2 YYNGEE. CDR3 nucleotide sequence: TGTGCCAGCAGCGCCTCTAACTATGGCTACACCTTC. Protein sequence: CASSASNYGYTF.

V usage is TRBV6-5 and J usage is TRBJ1-6; D call uncertain. This CDR3 contains 14 residues. Germline assignment: CDR1 MNHEY and CDR2 SVGAGI. V lost 8 bases and J lost 9, with 17 bases in between. The CDR3 loop is CASELGGIRSPLHF. CDR3 bases: TGTGCCAGCGAACTGGGAGGGATACGTTCACCCCTCCACTTT.

This clone was detected only once. The chain is built from TRBV11-3 and TRBJ2-1; 9 bases are shared with TRBD1. The CDR3 runs to 18 residues. V was pared by 0 bases and J by 5 bases, with 11 bases of the junction left unmatched. Germline V gives CDR1 SGHNT, CDR2 YENEEA. The CDR3 loop is CASSLDSTGTGSHNEQFF. As DNA, the CDR3 is TGTGCCAGCAGCTTAGACTCCACCGGGACAGGGTCGCACAATGAGCAGTTCTTC. Drawing the rest from reference TRBV11-3 and TRBJ2-1, the complete variable domain is EAGVVQSPRYKIIEKKQPVAFWCNPISGHNTLYWYLQNLGQGPELLIRYENEEAVDDSQLPKDRFSAERLKGVDSTLKIQPAELGDSAVYLCASSLDSTGTGSHNEQFFGPGTRLTVL.

The chain links TRBV4-1 to TRBJ1-3, with D maybe TRBD1 (5 bases). The CDR3 loop spans 15 amino acids. In germline, CDR1 is MGHRA, CDR2 YSYEKL. V was shortened by 0 bases and J by 3 bases, with 9 bases between the two germline ends. The CDR3 DNA reads as TGCGCCAGCAGCCAAGACCAGGGATTTGGAAACACCATATATTTT. It encodes CASSQDQGFGNTIYF.

The chain is built from TRBV2 and TRBJ2-7; D is unclear. V was shortened by 3 bases and J by 8 bases, with 8 bases between the two germline ends. CDR3 length equals 11 residues. The V gene's germline CDR1 is SNHLY and CDR2 FYNNEI. In nucleotides, the CDR3 is TGTGCCAGCAGTGACACCAACCAGCAGTACTTC. As protein: CASSDTNQQYF.

CDR3 sequence (DNA): TGTGCCAGCAGCCAGACAGGGCTCGACTATGGCTACACCTTC. Translating gives CASSQTGLDYGYTF. The rearrangement uses TRBV6-4 and TRBJ1-2; 7 positions match TRBD1. From germline, CDR1 is MRHNA and CDR2 SNTAGT. With 6 bases clipped from V and 3 bases from J, the junction kept 7 bases outside the gene matches. CDR3 length: 14 residues.

This chain joins TRBV6-2 or TRBV6-3 and TRBJ2-7; D is undetermined. Germline V gene lookup returns CDR1 MNHEY and CDR2 SVGEGT. The CDR3 is made up of 13 amino acids. With 6 bases removed from V and 5 bases from J, the gap between germline ends came to 14 bases. CDR3 protein: CASSQQTWDEQYF. In DNA, the CDR3 is TGTGCCAGCAGCCAACAAACCTGGGACGAGCAGTACTTC.

In its sample, this clone is medium-sized. CDR3 region: CASSQDASGALGDTQYF. The DNA for the CDR3 is TGTGCCAGCAGCCAAGATGCTAGCGGGGCCCTAGGAGATACGCAGTATTTT. V usage is TRBV3-1 (or the pseudogene TRBV3-2) and J usage is TRBJ2-3, with 9 bases fitting TRBD2. Germline V gene sequence: CDR1 LGHDT, CDR2 YNNKEL (reference sequence). Trimming cost V 0 bases and J 5 bases; bases outside gene matches: 9. The CDR3 is 17 residues long.

This rearrangement joins TRBV10-3 to TRBJ1-2; weak D call: TRBD1 (5 bases). The germline CDR1 and CDR2 sequences are ENHRY and SYGVKD. This CDR3 has 14 amino acids. V gave up 4 bases and J gave up 4 bases, with 13 bases separating them. The CDR3 here is CAISVQGAVYGYTF. Here the CDR3 DNA reads TGTGCCATCAGTGTTCAGGGTGCGGTCTATGGCTACACCTTC.

The chain has TRBV28 and TRBJ1-2; 8 positions match TRBD1. From germline, CDR1 is MDHEN and CDR2 SYDVKM. Trimming at V came to 6 bases and at J to 8 bases, leaving 11 bases not matched to a gene. The CDR3 contains 14 residues. The CDR3 loop is CASRNPLTGAGYTF. CDR3 DNA sequence: TGTGCCAGCAGAAACCCCTTGACAGGGGCCGGCTACACCTTC.

This clone appeared a single time. The chain combines TRBV6-5 with TRBJ2-3; D remains unclear. The CDR3 spans 16 residues. Germline V lookup: CDR1 MNHEY, CDR2 SVGAGI. V was shortened by 2 bases and J by 0 bases, with 12 bases between the two germline ends. CDR3 DNA: TGTGCCAGCAGTTACATGGGGTCGTCGAGCACAGATACGCAGTATTTT. This encodes CASSYMGSSSTDTQYF.

The gene calls are TRBV5-4 and TRBJ2-5; 8 bases fit TRBD2. This CDR3 contains 19 residues. Germline assignment: CDR1 SGHNT and CDR2 YYREEE (reference sequence). The J segment lost 4 bases and the V segment lost 4 bases, leaving 21 bases of the junction unmatched. This CDR3 reads CASSTTGYLVGTRVETQYF. The DNA for the CDR3 is TGTGCCAGCAGCACCACAGGGTATCTGGTCGGGACTAGAGTAGAGACCCAGTACTTC. Supplemented by reference TRBV5-4 and TRBJ2-5, the full variable domain reads ETGVTQSPTHLIKTRGQQVTLRCSSQSGHNTVSWYQQALGQGPQFIFQYYREEENGRGNFPPRFSGLQFPNYSSELNVNALELDDSALYLCASSTTGYLVGTRVETQYFGPGTRLLVL.

This chain connects TRBV10-1 to TRBJ1-6; no clear D. This CDR3 has 17 residues. V dropped 1 base and J dropped 0 bases, with 10 bases sitting between them. CDR1 and CDR2 from the germline V gene are WNHNN and SYGVQD (reference sequence). CDR3 sequence (DNA): TGCGCCAGCAGTGAGTATAAATTGAGCTCCTATAATTCACCCCTCCACTTT. The encoded protein is CASSEYKLSSYNSPLHF.

CDR3 bases: TGTGCCACCAGTGGGGGGGGACAGGAGATCACAGATACGCAGTATTTT. Translated: CATSGGGQEITDTQYF. The rearrangement uses TRBV24-1 and TRBJ2-3; D is perhaps TRBD1 (8 bases). V shed 5 bases and J shed 2 bases, with 16 bases lying between them. The CDR3 covers 16 residues. From germline, CDR1 is KGHDR and CDR2 SFDVKD.

The CDR3 DNA is TGTGCCTGGAGCAGGGGGCGACCCTACAATGAGCAGTTCTTC. Its translation is CAWSRGRPYNEQFF. V is TRBV30 and J is TRBJ2-1; TRBD1 aligns across 8 bases. J was trimmed by 2 bases and V by 3 bases; bases with no gene match: 3. This CDR3 has 14 amino acids. Germline V gene data show CDR1 as GTSNPN and CDR2 as SVGIG (reference sequence).

The V gene is TRBV7-3, the J gene TRBJ2-3; D ambiguous. This CDR3 is built from 15 residues. The V and J ends lost 1 base and 2 bases respectively, with 10 bases between them. The germline CDR1 and CDR2 sequences are SGHTA and FQGTGA. In DNA, the CDR3 is TGTGCCAGCAGCTTAAGGAATGGCGCCACAGATACGCAGTATTTT. It encodes CASSLRNGATDTQYF.

The chain joins TRBV25-1 to TRBJ1-2; TRBD1 matches at 9 bases. The CDR3 consists of 12 residues. Germline assignment: CDR1 MGHDK and CDR2 SYGVNS. The V gene end was trimmed by 8 bases and the J gene end by 6 bases; junction bases not matched to a gene: 4. The CDR3 protein is CASWGTGHGYTF. The CDR3 DNA sequence: TGTGCCAGCTGGGGGACAGGGCATGGCTACACCTTC.